The 7 T cell receptor beta chains reported below all come from one sample, sequenced in a study of blood T cell repertoires in COVID-19. Libraries were prepared by immunoSEQ multiplex PCR; TCRdb keeps only in-frame clonotypes and omits some of them. The sample yields under 200,000 clones, almost 85% seen once. The sample consisted of PBMCs or T cells enriched from blood (not recorded which). The receptors derive from a middle-aged man who had recovered from COVID-19.

The chain's CDR3 is CASSTRGQGGNYGYTF. The DNA of the CDR3 is TGTGCCAGCAGCACGAGGGGACAGGGAGGCAACTATGGCTACACCTTC. V is TRBV28 and J is TRBJ1-2, with 9 bases fitting TRBD1. V lost 6 bases and J lost 2; bases outside the gene matches: 10. This CDR3 region has 16 residues. CDR1 and CDR2 from the germline V gene are MDHEN and SYDVKM.

This clone has only a few counts. The chain joins TRBV12-3 or TRBV12-4 to TRBJ2-1; perhaps TRBD2 as D (6 bases). This CDR3 contains 12 residues. Trimming took off 6 bases at V and 7 bases at J, with 10 bases between the two ends. CDR3 sequence reads: CASRFSGNEQFF. The DNA of the CDR3 is TGTGCCAGCAGATTTAGCGGAAATGAGCAGTTCTTC.

V gene TRBV11-3 combines with J gene TRBJ1-1; D uncertain. CDR3 length: 12 amino acids. Between the trimmed V and J ends, which lost 1 base and 6 bases, there was a span of 6 bases. Per germline, CDR1 SGHNT and CDR2 YENEEA. CDR3 sequence (DNA): TGTGCCAGCAGCTTAGCAGGCGCTGAAGCTTTCTTT. Amino acid sequence: CASSLAGAEAFF.

The rearrangement uses TRBV3-1 (or the pseudogene TRBV3-2) and TRBJ2-7; 7 bases align to TRBD1. Unmatched junction bases numbered 10, after V lost 3 bases and J lost 2 bases. Looked up from germline, CDR1 is LGHDT and CDR2 is YNNKEL (reference sequence). The CDR3 sequence is 16 residues long. The DNA for the CDR3 is TGTGCCAGCAGCCATTATGGGGACAGCAACACCTACGAGCAGTACTTC. It encodes CASSHYGDSNTYEQYF.

This clone was detected only once. The chain uses TRBV5-4 and TRBJ1-6; 9 bases agree with TRBD1. The CDR3 loop spans 15 amino acids. Germline V lookup: CDR1 SGHNT, CDR2 YYREEE (reference sequence). Germline trimming cut 4 bases from V and 13 bases from J; bases unmatched to any gene: 12. As DNA, the CDR3 is TGTGCCAGCAGCCCCGGGGACAGGGAGGGACCTCCCCTCCACTTT. Residues: CASSPGDREGPPLHF. The variable domain in full, with the rest retrieved from reference TRBV5-4 and TRBJ1-6, is ETGVTQSPTHLIKTRGQQVTLRCSSQSGHNTVSWYQQALGQGPQFIFQYYREEENGRGNFPPRFSGLQFPNYSSELNVNALELDDSALYLCASSPGDREGPPLHFGNGTRLTVT.

The chain joins TRBV5-1 to TRBJ1-2; TRBD1 matches 10 bases. The CDR3 spans 14 residues. CDR1 is SGHRS and CDR2 is YFSETQ in the germline V gene. The V gene end was trimmed by 0 bases and the J gene end by 9 bases; junction bases not matched to a gene: 5. CDR3 region: CASSLDGTGDRYTF. In DNA, the CDR3 is TGCGCCAGCAGCTTGGATGGGACAGGGGACCGCTACACCTTC.

The chain combines TRBV5-6 with TRBJ1-2, with 7 nucleotides matching TRBD1. Trimming at V came to 4 bases and at J to 7 bases, leaving 7 bases not matched to a gene. The CDR3 has 13 amino acids. The V gene's germline CDR1 is SGHDT and CDR2 YYEEEE. CDR3 protein: CASSIEEGAGYTF. CDR3 in DNA: TGTGCCAGCAGCATCGAGGAGGGGGCTGGCTACACCTTC.